The present T cell receptor (beta chain) was sequenced within a study of T cells in Graves' hyperthyroidism and ophthalmopathy (dated by TCRdb to the late 2010s). The study in broad terms: Peripheral blood samples were taken at initial diagnosis, before any treatment was given. To identify distinguishing TCR V-J signatures, a discovery cohort of some 99 patients was used, comprising 40 to 45 with Graves' ophthalmopathy and 57 with stable Graves' hyperthyroidism. An independent validation cohort of fewer than 20 hyperthyroidism patients and about 15 patients who later progressed to ophthalmopathy tested prospective prediction of ophthalmopathy. For training and testing, the 100 or so patients in the discovery cohort were randomly divided in a 7:3 ratio. In several Graves' hyperthyroidism patients, the study also compared T-cell repertoires from thyroid tissue with T-cell repertoires from blood. After blood sampling, hyperthyroidism patients were treated with methimazole at a starting dose of 30 mg daily, and ophthalmopathy patients were treated with high-dose intravenous methylprednisolone. The paper describes TCR Vbeta CDR3 sequencing of 120 to 150 peripheral blood samples, made up of fewer than 50 ophthalmopathy patients, 70 to 75 hyperthyroidism patients and roughly 17 progressor patients. Study-wide findings and limitations: A model built on a 13 V-J signature distinguished ophthalmopathy from stable hyperthyroidism, reaching about 88% sensitivity and around 81% specificity in cross-validation and 80%/75% in testing. Most expanded thyroid clonotypes (frequency above 0.001) were also detected in blood, suggesting blood repertoires may reflect thyroid immune responses. In validation, progression to ophthalmopathy was predicted by the model with approximately 67% sensitivity and around 76% specificity, a median of about 6 months before onset. Sample size was not statistically predetermined, and investigators were not blinded to group allocation.

There are a few counts of this clonotype. Its antigen has not been determined. No clone much larger than this one lies a single base away; base qualities are absent. Stable Graves' hyperthyroidism was defined as the absence of progression to ophthalmopathy over 18 months of follow-up. Hyperthyroidism patients were newly diagnosed, had a disease duration of under 2 months, and were aged 18 to 65 years. The study excluded patients with uncontrolled infections, other autoimmune diseases, pregnancy or lactation. Diagnoses relied on clinical symptoms, serum thyroxine and TRAb, thyroid ultrasound and orbital computed tomography. Ficoll-Paque density gradient centrifugation was used to isolate PBMCs from 8 to 10 ml of fresh peripheral blood. Total RNA was extracted using Trizol reagent, and RNA quality was assessed on an Agilent 2100 Bioanalyzer. The TCR beta CDR3 regions were amplified from RNA transcripts. For the first round of RT-PCR on the TCR CDR3, the HTBI primer set was used together with the Qiagen OneStep RT-PCR kit. Libraries were constructed in a second round of multiplex PCR, after which size selection and purification were carried out. Paired-end sequencing of the libraries was performed with 100 bp reads on an Illumina HiSeq2000. Per the authors' processing: SOAPnuke was used to process the raw data, throwing out any read that contained adapters or uncalled bases, had a mean Phred below 15, or lacked an exact constant-primer or identifier match. COPE v1.2.5 was used to merge the high-quality paired reads, and each unique nucleotide sequence was defined as a clonotype. MiTCR v1.1 was used to align the clonotypes against IMGT TRBV, TRBD and TRBJ reference segments. The analysis included only V-J combinations with a frequency above 0.0001, which together covered 99% to 99.2% of the repertoires. The TCS score was defined as F50 (clonal expansion) divided by E x V (chaos), with BLOSUM62-based TCRdist calculated between CDR3 peptides within each V-J. Welch's t-statistics and random forest reduced 450 to 600 V-J features to 10 to 15, which were used in a naive Bayes classifier (R e1071). TCRdb took the public reads, trimmed them with fastp at Q25, ran MiXCR for clone calling and kept in-frame beta chains. One record per CDR3 amino acid sequence lists the most common genes and DNA. It is TCRdb's table, rather than the study itself, that gives the V and J calls and clone size. The sample contains 550,000 to 650,000 distinct CDR3 sequences, 14% of them found a single time. Approximately 13% of the sample goes to the ten largest clones.

Counted from cysteine to phenylalanine, this CDR3 has 21 amino acids. Here the CDR3 DNA is all that survives: 63 bases in frame from base 1. Ends trimmed: V by 3 bases, J by 2 bases; bases unmatched to a gene: 19. The germline V gene (reference sequence) provides CDR1 LGHDT and CDR2 YNNKEL. The chain was built from TRBV3-1 and TRBJ2-2, and 9 bases in between align with TRBD2. Sample: blood. The TCR originated in a woman between 35 and 50 years old with Graves' hyperthyroidism. CDR3 region: CASSQVPVVAGASVNTGELFF. The nucleotide sequence reads as follows: TGTGCCAGCAGCCAGGTCCCCGTGGTAGCGGGGGCCTCTGTTAACACCGGGGAGCTGTTTTTT.